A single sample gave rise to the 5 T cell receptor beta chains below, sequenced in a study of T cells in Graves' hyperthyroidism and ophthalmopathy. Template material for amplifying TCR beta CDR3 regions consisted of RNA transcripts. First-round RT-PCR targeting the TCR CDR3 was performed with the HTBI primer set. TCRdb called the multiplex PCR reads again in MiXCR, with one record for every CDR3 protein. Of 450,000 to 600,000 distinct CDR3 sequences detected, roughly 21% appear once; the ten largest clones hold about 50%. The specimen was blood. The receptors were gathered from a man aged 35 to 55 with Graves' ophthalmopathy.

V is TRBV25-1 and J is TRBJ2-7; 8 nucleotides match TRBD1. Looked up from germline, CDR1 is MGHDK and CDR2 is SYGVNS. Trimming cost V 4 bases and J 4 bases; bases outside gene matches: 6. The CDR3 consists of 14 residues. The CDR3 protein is CASSAGTGRYEQYF. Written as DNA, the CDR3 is TGTGCCAGCAGTGCCGGGACAGGTCGTTACGAGCAGTACTTC.

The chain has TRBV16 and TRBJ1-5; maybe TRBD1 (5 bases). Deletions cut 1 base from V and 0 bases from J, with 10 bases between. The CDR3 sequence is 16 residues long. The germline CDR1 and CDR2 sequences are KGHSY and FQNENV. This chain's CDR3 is CASSQYWGHSNQPQHF. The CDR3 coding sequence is TGTGCCAGCAGCCAATACTGGGGCCATAGCAATCAGCCCCAGCATTTT. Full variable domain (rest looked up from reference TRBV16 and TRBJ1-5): GEEVAQTPKHLVRGEGQKAKLYCAPIKGHSYVFWYQQVLKNEFKFLISFQNENVFDETGMPKERFSAKCLPNSPCSLEIQATKLEDSAVYFCASSQYWGHSNQPQHFGDGTRLSIL.

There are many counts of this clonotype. The DNA for the CDR3 is TGTGCCAGCAGTTTCAATCTAGCGGGAGGTTACAATGAGCAGTTCTTC. Its translation: CASSFNLAGGYNEQFF. J is TRBJ2-1 and V is TRBV12-3 or TRBV12-4; TRBD2 agrees at 11 bases. CDR3 length: 16 residues. Trimming removed 3 bases from V and 4 bases from J; junction bases left unmatched: 5.

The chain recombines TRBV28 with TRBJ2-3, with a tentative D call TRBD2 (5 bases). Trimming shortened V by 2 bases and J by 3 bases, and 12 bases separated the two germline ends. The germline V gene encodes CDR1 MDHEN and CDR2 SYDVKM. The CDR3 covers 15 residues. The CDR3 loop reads CASSLAWTGTDTQYF. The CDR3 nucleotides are TGTGCCAGCAGTTTAGCATGGACTGGAACAGATACGCAGTATTTT.

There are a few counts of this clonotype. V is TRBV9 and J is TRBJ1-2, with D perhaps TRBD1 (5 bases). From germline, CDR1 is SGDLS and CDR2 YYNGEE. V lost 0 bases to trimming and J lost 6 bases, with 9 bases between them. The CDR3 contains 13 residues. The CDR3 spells CASSVDRGDGYTF. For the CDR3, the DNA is TGTGCCAGCAGCGTAGATCGGGGGGATGGCTACACCTTC.